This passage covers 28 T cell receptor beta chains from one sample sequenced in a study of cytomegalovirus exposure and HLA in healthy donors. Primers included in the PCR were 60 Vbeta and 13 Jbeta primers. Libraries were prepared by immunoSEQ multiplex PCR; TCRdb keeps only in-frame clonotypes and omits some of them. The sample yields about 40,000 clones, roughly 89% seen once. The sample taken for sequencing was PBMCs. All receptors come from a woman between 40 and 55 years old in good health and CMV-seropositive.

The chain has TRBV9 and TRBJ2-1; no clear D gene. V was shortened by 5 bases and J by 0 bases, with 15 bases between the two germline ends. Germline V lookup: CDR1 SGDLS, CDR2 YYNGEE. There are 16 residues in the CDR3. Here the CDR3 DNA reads TGTGCCAGCAGTCTCTCTCTAGAGAGCTCCTACAATGAGCAGTTCTTC. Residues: CASSLSLESSYNEQFF. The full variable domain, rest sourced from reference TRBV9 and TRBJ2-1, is DSGVTQTPKHLITATGQRVTLRCSPRSGDLSVYWYQQSLDQGLQFLIQYYNGEERAKGNILERFSAQQFPDLHSELNLSSLELGDSALYFCASSLSLESSYNEQFFGPGTRLTVL.

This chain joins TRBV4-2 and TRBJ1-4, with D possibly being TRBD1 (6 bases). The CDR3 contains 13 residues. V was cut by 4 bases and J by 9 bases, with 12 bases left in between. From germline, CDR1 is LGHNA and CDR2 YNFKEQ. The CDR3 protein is CASSPERGKKLFF. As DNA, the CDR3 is TGTGCCAGCAGCCCCGAGAGGGGGAAAAAACTGTTTTTT.

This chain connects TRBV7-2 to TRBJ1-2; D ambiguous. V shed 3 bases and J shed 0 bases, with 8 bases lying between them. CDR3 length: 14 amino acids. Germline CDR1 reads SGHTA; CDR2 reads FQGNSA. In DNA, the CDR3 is TGTGCCAGCAGCTTTTCCGGGACTAACTATGGCTACACCTTC. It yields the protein CASSFSGTNYGYTF.

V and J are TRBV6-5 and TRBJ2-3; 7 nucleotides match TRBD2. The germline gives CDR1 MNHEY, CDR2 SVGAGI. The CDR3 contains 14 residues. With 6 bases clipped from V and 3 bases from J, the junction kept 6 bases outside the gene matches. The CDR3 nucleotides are TGTGCCAGCAGAAGGGAGGGATTAACAGATACGCAGTATTTT. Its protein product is CASRREGLTDTQYF.

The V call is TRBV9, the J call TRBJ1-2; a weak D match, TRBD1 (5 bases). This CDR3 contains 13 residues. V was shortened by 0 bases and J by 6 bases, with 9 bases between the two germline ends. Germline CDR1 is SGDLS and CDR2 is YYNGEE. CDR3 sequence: CASSVGRGDGYTF. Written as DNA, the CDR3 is TGTGCCAGCAGCGTAGGACGGGGGGATGGCTACACCTTC.

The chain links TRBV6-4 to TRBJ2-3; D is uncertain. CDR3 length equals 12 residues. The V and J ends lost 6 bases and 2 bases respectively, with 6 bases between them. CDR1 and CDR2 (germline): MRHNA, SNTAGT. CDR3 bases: TGTGCCAGCAGCGGGTACACAGATACGCAGTATTTT. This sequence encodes CASSGYTDTQYF.

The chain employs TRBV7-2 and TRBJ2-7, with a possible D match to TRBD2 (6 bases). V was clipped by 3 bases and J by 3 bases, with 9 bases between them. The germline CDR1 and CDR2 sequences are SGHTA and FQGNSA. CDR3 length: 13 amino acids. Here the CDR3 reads CASSFSGSYEQYF. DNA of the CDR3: TGTGCCAGCAGCTTTTCCGGGAGCTACGAGCAGTACTTC.

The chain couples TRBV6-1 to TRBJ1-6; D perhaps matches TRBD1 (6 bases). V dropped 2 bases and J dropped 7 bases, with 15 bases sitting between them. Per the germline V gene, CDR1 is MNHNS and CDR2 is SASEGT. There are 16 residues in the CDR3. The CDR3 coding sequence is TGTGCCAGCAGTGAATCTTATGGGACAATGAATTCACCCCTCCACTTT. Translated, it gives CASSESYGTMNSPLHF.

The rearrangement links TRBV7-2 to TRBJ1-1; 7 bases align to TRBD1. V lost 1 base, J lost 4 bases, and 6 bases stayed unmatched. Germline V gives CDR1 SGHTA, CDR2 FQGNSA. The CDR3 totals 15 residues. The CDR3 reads CASSLVGGSGTEAFF. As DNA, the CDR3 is TGTGCCAGCAGCTTAGTAGGGGGCTCCGGCACTGAAGCTTTCTTT. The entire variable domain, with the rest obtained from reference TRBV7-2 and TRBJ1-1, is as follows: GAGVSQSPSNKVTEKGKDVELRCDPISGHTALYWYRQSLGQGLEFLIYFQGNSAPDKSGLPSDRFSAERTGGSVSTLTIQRTQQEDSAVYLCASSLVGGSGTEAFFGQGTRLTVV.

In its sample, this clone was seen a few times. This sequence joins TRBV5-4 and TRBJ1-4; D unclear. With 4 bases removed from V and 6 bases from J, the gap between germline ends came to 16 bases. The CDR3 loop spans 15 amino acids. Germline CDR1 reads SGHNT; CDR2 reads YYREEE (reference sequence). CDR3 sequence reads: CASSATSERDEKLFF. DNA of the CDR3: TGTGCCAGCAGCGCTACCTCAGAGAGGGATGAAAAACTGTTTTTT.

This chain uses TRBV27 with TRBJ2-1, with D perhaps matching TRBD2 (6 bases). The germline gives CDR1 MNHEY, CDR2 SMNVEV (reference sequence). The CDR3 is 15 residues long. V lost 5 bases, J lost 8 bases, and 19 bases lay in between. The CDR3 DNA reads TGTGCCAGCAGTCCCCTCGGGACTCCGAGGGATGAGCAGTTCTTC. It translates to CASSPLGTPRDEQFF.

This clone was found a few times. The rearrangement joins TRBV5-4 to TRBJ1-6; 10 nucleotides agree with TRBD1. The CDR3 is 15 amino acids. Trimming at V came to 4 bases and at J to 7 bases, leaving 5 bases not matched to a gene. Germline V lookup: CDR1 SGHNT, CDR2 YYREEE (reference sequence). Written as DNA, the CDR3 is TGTGCCAGCAGCGATGAGGACAGGGGGAATTCACCCCTCCACTTT. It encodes CASSDEDRGNSPLHF.

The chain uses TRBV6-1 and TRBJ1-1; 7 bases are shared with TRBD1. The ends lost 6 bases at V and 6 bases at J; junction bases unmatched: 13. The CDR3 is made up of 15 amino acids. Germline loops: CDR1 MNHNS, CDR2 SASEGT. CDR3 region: CASSTETGSASEAFF. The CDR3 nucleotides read TGTGCCAGCAGCACCGAGACAGGGTCGGCGTCTGAAGCTTTCTTT.

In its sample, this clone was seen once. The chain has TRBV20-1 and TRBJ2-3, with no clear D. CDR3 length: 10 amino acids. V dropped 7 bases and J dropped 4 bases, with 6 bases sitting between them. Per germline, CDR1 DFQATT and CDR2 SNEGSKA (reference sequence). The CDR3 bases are TGCAGTGGCCAGGCAGATACGCAGTATTTT. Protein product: CSGQADTQYF.

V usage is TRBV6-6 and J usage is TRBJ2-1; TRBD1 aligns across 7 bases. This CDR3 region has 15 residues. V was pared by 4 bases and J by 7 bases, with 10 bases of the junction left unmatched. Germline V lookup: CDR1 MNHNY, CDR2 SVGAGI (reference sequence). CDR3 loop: CASSSFDRVGNEQFF. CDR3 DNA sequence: TGTGCCAGCAGTTCTTTCGACAGGGTCGGGAATGAGCAGTTCTTC.

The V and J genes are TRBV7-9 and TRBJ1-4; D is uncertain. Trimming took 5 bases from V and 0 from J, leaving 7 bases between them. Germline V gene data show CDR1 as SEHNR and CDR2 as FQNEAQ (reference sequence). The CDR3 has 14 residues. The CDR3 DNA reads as TGTGCCAGCAGCGACTTTGCAACTAATGAAAAACTGTTTTTT. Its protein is CASSDFATNEKLFF.

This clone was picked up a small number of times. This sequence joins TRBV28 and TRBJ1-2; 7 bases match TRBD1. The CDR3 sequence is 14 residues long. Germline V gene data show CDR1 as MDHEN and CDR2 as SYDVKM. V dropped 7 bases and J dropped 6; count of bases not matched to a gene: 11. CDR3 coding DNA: TGTGCCAGCACTTCGACAGGGCTGTTTGATGGCTACACCTTC. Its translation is CASTSTGLFDGYTF.

CDR3 DNA: TGTGCCAGCAGCTTTGGGGGGGGCGAAAAACTGTTTTTT. Its translation is CASSFGGGEKLFF. V and J are TRBV5-4 and TRBJ1-4, with a tentative D call TRBD1 (6 bases). CDR1 is SGHNT, CDR2 YYREEE, per germline (reference sequence). The CDR3 is 13 amino acids. Trimming pared 2 bases from V and 8 bases from J, leaving 10 bases between.

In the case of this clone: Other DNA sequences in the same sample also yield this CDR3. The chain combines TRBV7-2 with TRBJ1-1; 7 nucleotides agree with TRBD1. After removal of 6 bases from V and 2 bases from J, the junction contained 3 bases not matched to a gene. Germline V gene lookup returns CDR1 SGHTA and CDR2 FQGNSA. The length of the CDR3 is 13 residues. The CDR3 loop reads CASSRDRNTEAFF. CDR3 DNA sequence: TGTGCCAGCAGTCGGGACAGAAACACTGAAGCTTTCTTT. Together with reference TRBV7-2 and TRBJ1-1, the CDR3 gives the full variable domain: GAGVSQSPSNKVTEKGKDVELRCDPISGHTALYWYRQSLGQGLEFLIYFQGNSAPDKSGLPSDRFSAERTGGSVSTLTIQRTQQEDSAVYLCASSRDRNTEAFFGQGTRLTVV.

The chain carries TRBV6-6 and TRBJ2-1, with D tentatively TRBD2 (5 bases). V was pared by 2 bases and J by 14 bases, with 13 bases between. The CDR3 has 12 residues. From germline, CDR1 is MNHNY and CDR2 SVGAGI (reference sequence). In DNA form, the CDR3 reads TGTGCCAGCAGTTACCCGTCCGTGGAGGAGTTCTTC. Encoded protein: CASSYPSVEEFF.

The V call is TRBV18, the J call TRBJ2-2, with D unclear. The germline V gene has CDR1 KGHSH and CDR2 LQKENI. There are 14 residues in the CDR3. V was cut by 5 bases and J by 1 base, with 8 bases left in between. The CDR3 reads CASSRALNTGELFF. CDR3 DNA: TGTGCCAGCTCAAGAGCCCTGAACACCGGGGAGCTGTTTTTT.

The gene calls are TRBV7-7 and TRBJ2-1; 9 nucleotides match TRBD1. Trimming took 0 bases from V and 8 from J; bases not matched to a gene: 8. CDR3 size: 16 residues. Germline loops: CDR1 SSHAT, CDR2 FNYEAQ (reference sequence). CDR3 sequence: CASSLALTGGRDEQFF. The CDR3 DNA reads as TGTGCCAGCAGCTTAGCGTTAACAGGGGGCAGGGATGAGCAGTTCTTC.

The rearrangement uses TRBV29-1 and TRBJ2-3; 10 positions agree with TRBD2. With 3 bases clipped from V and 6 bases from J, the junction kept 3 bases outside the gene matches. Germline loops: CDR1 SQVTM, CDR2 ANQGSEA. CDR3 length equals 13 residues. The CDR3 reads CSVDSGGVDTQYF. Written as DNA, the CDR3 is TGCAGCGTTGACAGCGGGGGGGTGGATACGCAGTATTTT.

CDR3 region: CASSSYDWGPFF. CDR3 DNA: TGTGCCAGCAGTTCCTACGACTGGGGGCCGTTCTTC. The chain has TRBV28 and TRBJ2-1; D is perhaps TRBD1 (6 bases). CDR1 is MDHEN and CDR2 is SYDVKM in the germline V gene. This CDR3 comprises 12 residues. Between the trimmed V and J ends, which lost 4 bases and 15 bases, there was a span of 16 bases.

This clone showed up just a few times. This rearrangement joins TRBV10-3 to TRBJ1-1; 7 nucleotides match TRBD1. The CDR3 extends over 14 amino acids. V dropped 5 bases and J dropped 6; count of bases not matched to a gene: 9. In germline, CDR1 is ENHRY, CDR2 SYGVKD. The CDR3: CAISPTGIRAEAFF. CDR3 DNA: TGTGCCATCAGTCCGACAGGGATTAGGGCTGAAGCTTTCTTT.

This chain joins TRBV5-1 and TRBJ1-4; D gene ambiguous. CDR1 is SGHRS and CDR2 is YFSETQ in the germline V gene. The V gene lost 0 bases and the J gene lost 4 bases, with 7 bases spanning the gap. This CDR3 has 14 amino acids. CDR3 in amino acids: CASSLGRDNEKLFF. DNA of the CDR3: TGCGCCAGCAGCTTGGGCCGCGATAATGAAAAACTGTTTTTT.

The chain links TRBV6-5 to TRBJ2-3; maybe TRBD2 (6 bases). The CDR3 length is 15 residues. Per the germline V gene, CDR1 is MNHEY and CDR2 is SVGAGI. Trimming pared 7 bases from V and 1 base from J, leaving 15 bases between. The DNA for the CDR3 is TGTGCCAGCAAACCGACTAGACGCGGCACAGATACGCAGTATTTT. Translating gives CASKPTRRGTDTQYF.

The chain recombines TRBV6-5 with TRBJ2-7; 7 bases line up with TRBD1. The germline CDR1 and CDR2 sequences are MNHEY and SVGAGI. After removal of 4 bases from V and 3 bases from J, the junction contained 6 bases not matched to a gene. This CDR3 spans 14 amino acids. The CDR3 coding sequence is TGTGCCAGCAGTTCCATGGGACAGATCTACGAGCAGTACTTC. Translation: CASSSMGQIYEQYF.